This T cell receptor (beta chain) is drawn from a study of shared clonotypes between healthy human individuals. For the study at large: CD4 naive cells filled three plates per donor, CD4 memory three, CD8 naive two and CD8 memory one. Study-level points and caveats: Among donors, clonotype sharing was expected to be affected by sequencing depth. The sampled material consisted only of blood, and tissue repertoires are likely to differ.

CDR1 and CDR2 (germline): MNHEY, SMNVEV (reference sequence). This CDR3 is 15 amino acids long. J was trimmed by 4 bases and V by 1 base; bases with no gene match: 5. The genomic DNA of each subset was split evenly across several immunoSEQ plates. Profiling relied on immunoSEQ multiplex PCR, and the TCRdb table lists in-frame clones only, not all of them. The data hold approximately 1.9 million clones, with 85% to 95% observed a single time. Regarding this clone: Its antigen is as yet unknown.

Only CD45RO-negative cells positively selected for CCR7 counted as naive CD8 cells, so terminally differentiated effector memory CD45RA+ cells were excluded. What was sequenced was naive CD8+ T cells from PBMCs. The chain recombines TRBV27 with TRBJ2-7; 9 bases line up with TRBD1. The TCR was taken from a man aged 18 to 29 in good health. Some clones in this sample may be carry-over from other donors' samples. The CDR3 sequence is CASSLLLDRGYEQYF. CDR3 in DNA: TGTGCCAGCAGTTTATTGCTGGACAGGGGTTACGAGCAGTACTTC.